Reported below is one T cell receptor beta chain. Little can be read into the size of this beta chain, an off-target read in a library designed for alpha chains. The data originate from a study of spatial heterogeneity in lung cancer. The wider study: Samples came from around 70 TRACERx patients with untreated early-stage lung cancer. Where available, sequencing covered follow-up PBMC samples, taken at a median of approximately 2 years after resection.

TCRdb fed the 5' RACE reads into MiXCR, producing one record per CDR3 protein. This table has about 500 distinct CDR3 sequences, 13% to 15% appearing once. Time point defined: blood at routine non-recurrence follow-up after resection. No cell sorting; template was whole RNA from tumor, lung tissue or PBMC. The clonotype was recovered from a male donor with early-stage non-small cell lung cancer. This material consisted of PBMCs, taken at follow-up.

The DNA for the CDR3 is TGCAGTGCTGTCTCGGGACAGGGAGCTTTGGCCCGGTACTTC. Translated: CSAVSGQGALARYF. V usage is TRBV20-1 and J usage is TRBJ2-5; 9 positions match TRBD1. The ends lost 5 bases at V and 13 bases at J; junction bases unmatched: 17. The CDR3 extends over 14 amino acids. Germline CDR1 reads DFQATT; CDR2 reads SNEGSKA (reference sequence).